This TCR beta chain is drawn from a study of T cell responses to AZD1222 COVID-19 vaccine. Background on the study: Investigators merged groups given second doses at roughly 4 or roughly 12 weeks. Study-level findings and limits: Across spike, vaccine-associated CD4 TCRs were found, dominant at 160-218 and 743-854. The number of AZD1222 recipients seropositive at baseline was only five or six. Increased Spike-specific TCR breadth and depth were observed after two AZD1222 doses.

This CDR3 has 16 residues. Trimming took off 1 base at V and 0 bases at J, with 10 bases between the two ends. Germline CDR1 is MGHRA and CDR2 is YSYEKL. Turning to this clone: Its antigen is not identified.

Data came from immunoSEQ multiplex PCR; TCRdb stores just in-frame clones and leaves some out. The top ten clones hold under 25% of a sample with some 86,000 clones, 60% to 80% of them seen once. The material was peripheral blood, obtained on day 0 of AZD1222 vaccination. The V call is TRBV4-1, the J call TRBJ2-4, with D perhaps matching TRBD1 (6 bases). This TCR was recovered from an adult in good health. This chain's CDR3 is CASSQVDRLAKNIQYF. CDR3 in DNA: TGCGCCAGCAGCCAAGTGGACAGACTAGCCAAAAACATTCAGTACTTC.